This passage covers 19 T cell receptor beta chains from one sample sequenced in a study of identical twins. TCRdb used MiXCR to reprocess the 5' RACE reads, holding one entry per CDR3 protein. The table records 1.5 million to 2 million distinct CDR3 sequences, around 29% of them present only once. Material for sequencing was cord blood. The receptors originated from a newborn girl in good health.

The CDR3 nucleotides read TGTGCCACCAGTGATTTTAAGACCGGGGAGCTGTTTTTT. Translated: CATSDFKTGELFF. This sequence joins TRBV24-1 and TRBJ2-2; D not certain. The CDR3 has 13 amino acids. Trimming left V 1 base short and J 5 bases short, with 4 bases between. The germline CDR1 and CDR2 sequences are KGHDR and SFDVKD.

The gene calls are TRBV21-1 and TRBJ1-5; TRBD1 is the table's D call and was not checked against the DNA. TRBV21-1 is listed as a pseudogene. The CDR3 is 17 amino acids. The CDR3 DNA reads as TGTGCCAGCAGCAAGCGGTCCGGGACAGCTTCCGATCAGCCCCAGCATTTT. Its protein is CASSKRSGTASDQPQHF.

This clonotype has a handful of counts. The chain couples TRBV6-5 to TRBJ2-7; D perhaps matches TRBD1 (5 bases). CDR3 size: 13 residues. The germline CDR1 and CDR2 sequences are MNHEY and SVGAGI. The ends were cut back, 4 bases at V and 6 bases at J, with 13 bases in the middle. The CDR3 sequence: CASSFSTGAEQYF. The CDR3 region has the DNA TGTGCCAGCAGTTTTTCCACAGGTGCCGAGCAGTACTTC.

This clonotype was counted only a few times. The chain links TRBV27 to TRBJ2-1; 12 bases are a match to TRBD2. Trimming took 4 bases from V and 6 from J; bases not matched to a gene: 4. Germline V gives CDR1 MNHEY, CDR2 SMNVEV (reference sequence). The CDR3 spans 15 residues. CDR3 protein: CASSWRLAGVNEQFF. For the CDR3, the DNA is TGTGCCAGCAGTTGGAGACTAGCGGGAGTCAATGAGCAGTTCTTC.

The CDR3 is CASSLAEMTSYNEQFF. In DNA, the CDR3 is TGTGCCAGCAGCTTAGCGGAGATGACATCCTACAATGAGCAGTTCTTC. V usage is TRBV7-2 and J usage is TRBJ2-1; D ambiguous. V lost 0 bases and J 1 base, leaving 10 bases between the germline ends. Germline-derived CDR1 and CDR2 are SGHTA and FQGNSA. The length of the CDR3 is 16 residues.

This clonotype was seen a few times. V and J are TRBV20-1 and TRBJ1-5; the match to TRBD1 covers 11 bases. This CDR3 is 13 amino acids long. Germline V gene sequence: CDR1 DFQATT, CDR2 SNEGSKA (reference sequence). The junction had 4 bases not matched to a gene; V was cut back by 6 bases and J by 6 bases. The CDR3 bases are TGCAGTGCCGGACAGGGGGCGGGTCAGCCCCAGCATTTT. Translated, it gives CSAGQGAGQPQHF.

There are a few counts of this clonotype. CDR3 in amino acids: CASSLEARETTYEQYF. The CDR3 DNA reads TGCGCCAGCAGCTTGGAGGCCAGGGAAACCACCTACGAGCAGTACTTC. This chain links TRBV5-1 with TRBJ2-7; weak D call: TRBD1 (5 bases). The germline CDR1 and CDR2 sequences are SGHRS and YFSETQ. This CDR3 has 16 amino acids. V lost 0 bases and J 2 bases, leaving 15 bases between the germline ends.

The table lists this clonotype with many counts. The chain is built from TRBV20-1 and TRBJ1-2, with 7 nucleotides matching TRBD1. The CDR3 covers 12 residues. CDR1 DFQATT and CDR2 SNEGSKA come from the germline V gene (reference sequence). V shed 6 bases and J 4 bases; nucleotides not matched to a gene: 5. Here the CDR3 DNA reads TGCAGTGCCATCCCAGGGGGCTATGGCTACACCTTC. Encoded protein: CSAIPGGYGYTF.

In its sample, this clonotype was seen a few times. The rearrangement joins TRBV4-2 to TRBJ2-1, with D unclear. The CDR3 is 15 amino acids. CDR1 LGHNA and CDR2 YNFKEQ come from the germline V gene. Trimming took off 3 bases at V and 2 bases at J, with 11 bases between the two ends. The CDR3 loop is CASSHIQPPYNEQFF. In DNA, the CDR3 is TGTGCCAGCAGCCACATCCAGCCCCCCTACAATGAGCAGTTCTTC.

This chain connects TRBV20-1 to TRBJ2-3; TRBD2 matches 14 bases. This CDR3 has 15 amino acids. The V gene end was trimmed by 4 bases and the J gene end by 4 bases; junction bases not matched to a gene: 4. From germline, CDR1 is DFQATT and CDR2 SNEGSKA (reference sequence). The CDR3 DNA sequence: TGCAGTGCTATGACTAGCGGGGGGGCAGCAGATACGCAGTATTTT. This codes for CSAMTSGGAADTQYF.

J is TRBJ1-1 and V is TRBV29-1, with TRBD1 matching over 10 bases. Germline values: CDR1 SQVTM, CDR2 ANQGSEA. The CDR3 covers 15 residues. V trimming: 2 bases; J trimming: 3 bases; junction bases outside the gene matches: 6. CDR3 DNA: TGCAGCGTTGAACGGGACAGGGGTGGGGACACTGAAGCTTTCTTT. Translation: CSVERDRGGDTEAFF. Full variable domain (outside the CDR3, taken from reference TRBV29-1 and TRBJ1-1): SAVISQKPSRDICQRGTSLTIQCQVDSQVTMMFWYRQQPGQSLTLIATANQGSEATYESGFVIDKFPISRPNLTFSTLTVSNMSPEDSSIYLCSVERDRGGDTEAFFGQGTRLTVV.

V gene TRBV14 combines with J gene TRBJ2-1; D uncertain. This CDR3 spans 17 amino acids. The germline V gene has CDR1 SGHDN and CDR2 FVKESK. Trimming shortened V by 0 bases and J by 6 bases, and 18 bases separated the two germline ends. CDR3 DNA sequence: TGTGCCAGCAGCCAAGAAAACGCCCGCCTGGGGTCCAATGAGCAGTTCTTC. Its protein is CASSQENARLGSNEQFF. Supplemented by reference TRBV14 and TRBJ2-1, the full variable domain reads EAGVTQFPSHSVIEKGQTVTLRCDPISGHDNLYWYRRVMGKEIKFLLHFVKESKQDESGMPNNRFLAERTGGTYSTLKVQPAELEDSGVYFCASSQENARLGSNEQFFGPGTRLTVL.

This clonotype was counted a few times. CDR3 in amino acids: CASSTPTYEQYF. The CDR3 region has the DNA TGTGCCAGCAGTACCCCGACCTACGAGCAGTACTTC. This chain uses TRBV6-2 or TRBV6-3 with TRBJ2-7; D is undetermined. This CDR3 comprises 12 residues. Trimming took 5 bases from V and 2 from J, leaving 7 bases between them. Germline CDR1 and CDR2: MNHEY and SVGEGT.

The chain is built from TRBV4-2 and TRBJ1-4, with 10 bases identical to TRBD1. Germline V gene lookup returns CDR1 LGHNA and CDR2 YNFKEQ. V gave up 0 bases and J gave up 10 bases; unmatched junction bases: 8. There are 16 residues in the CDR3. The CDR3 loop reads CASSQDLDRGRRKLFF. The DNA for the CDR3 is TGTGCCAGCAGCCAAGACCTCGACAGGGGGCGACGAAAACTGTTTTTT.

The chain combines TRBV7-9 with TRBJ2-3, with 8 bases fitting TRBD2. The CDR3 has 12 residues. The germline V gene encodes CDR1 SEHNR and CDR2 FQNEAQ (reference sequence). With 11 bases clipped from V and 4 bases from J, the junction kept 5 bases outside the gene matches. CDR3 amino acids: CAAQREPDTQYF. CDR3 nucleotides: TGTGCCGCCCAGCGGGAGCCAGATACGCAGTATTTT.

The sample holds a few counts of this clonotype. The chain combines TRBV20-1 with TRBJ2-1, with a possible D match to TRBD1 (6 bases). Germline V gene lookup returns CDR1 DFQATT and CDR2 SNEGSKA (reference sequence). The CDR3 runs to 15 residues. Trimming stripped 1 base from V and 6 bases from J, with 16 bases between. The CDR3 bases are TGCAGTGCTAGAGTGTCCCGGGGACACATCAATGAGCAGTTCTTC. As protein: CSARVSRGHINEQFF.

The rearrangement links TRBV5-1 to TRBJ2-5; D possibly matches TRBD1 or TRBD2 (6 bases each). This CDR3 comprises 15 residues. The V gene's germline CDR1 is SGHRS and CDR2 YFSETQ. Trimming left V 1 base short and J 11 bases short, with 21 bases between. DNA for the CDR3: TGCGCCAGCAGCTTGATTGCCAGGGGAGGCAATGAGCAGTACTTC. This encodes CASSLIARGGNEQYF.

V gene TRBV12-3 or TRBV12-4 combines with J gene TRBJ2-2, with 9 bases lining up with TRBD2. CDR3 length: 16 amino acids. V lost 7 bases to trimming and J lost 7 bases; unmatched junction nucleotides: 13. The CDR3 is CASTVQGLARGGELFF. The CDR3 coding sequence is TGTGCCAGCACGGTACAGGGACTAGCTCGGGGCGGGGAGCTGTTTTTT.

J is TRBJ1-4 and V is TRBV20-1; a possible D gene is TRBD1 (5 bases). This CDR3 is built from 12 residues. Between the trimmed V and J ends, which lost 4 bases and 7 bases, there was a span of 10 bases. Per germline, CDR1 DFQATT and CDR2 SNEGSKA (reference sequence). CDR3 sequence reads: CSATGRGEKLFF. In DNA, the CDR3 is TGCAGTGCTACAGGGCGCGGTGAAAAACTGTTTTTT.